The 15 T cell receptor beta chains reported below all come from one sample, sequenced in a study of blood T cell repertoires in COVID-19. The assay was immunoSEQ multiplex PCR, and TCRdb's table has in-frame clones only and misses some. Of approximately 250,000 clones in the sample, about 90% were seen once. The sample taken for sequencing was PBMCs or T cells enriched from blood (not recorded which). Receptors were obtained from a woman between 40 and 50 years old who had been exposed to COVID-19.

The genes are TRBV21-1 and TRBJ2-4; the table's D call of TRBD1 was not tested on the DNA. TRBV21-1 is deemed a pseudogene. CDR3 size: 19 residues. CDR3 amino acids: CASSVRDRGRRGAKNIQYF. CDR3 coding DNA: TGTGCCAGCAGCGTCCGGGACAGGGGTAGGAGAGGGGCCAAAAACATTCAGTACTTC.

This clone occurred once. CDR3: CASSVLSGGAGNEQFF. CDR3 bases: TGTGCCAGCAGCGTCCTTAGCGGGGGGGCCGGGAATGAGCAGTTCTTC. The chain has TRBV9 and TRBJ2-1; 11 nucleotides agree with TRBD2. This CDR3 comprises 16 residues. With 2 bases clipped from V and 7 bases from J, the junction kept 8 bases outside the gene matches. Germline V gene sequence: CDR1 SGDLS, CDR2 YYNGEE.

The chain employs TRBV9 and TRBJ2-1; TRBD2 matches at 10 bases. V was clipped by 3 bases and J by 0 bases; unmatched bases: 6. Per germline, CDR1 SGDLS and CDR2 YYNGEE. CDR3 length: 17 residues. CDR3 protein: CASSETSGKSSYNEQFF. The CDR3 DNA follows: TGTGCCAGCAGCGAAACTAGCGGGAAGAGCTCCTACAATGAGCAGTTCTTC. The entire variable domain, with the rest obtained from reference TRBV9 and TRBJ2-1, is as follows: DSGVTQTPKHLITATGQRVTLRCSPRSGDLSVYWYQQSLDQGLQFLIQYYNGEERAKGNILERFSAQQFPDLHSELNLSSLELGDSALYFCASSETSGKSSYNEQFFGPGTRLTVL.

The chain is built from TRBV6-1 and TRBJ2-5, with 12 nucleotides matching TRBD1. CDR1 MNHNS and CDR2 SASEGT come from the germline V gene. The V gene end was trimmed by 2 bases and the J gene end by 6 bases; junction bases not matched to a gene: 7. This CDR3 is built from 16 residues. The CDR3 spells CASSESGTGGEKTQYF. The DNA for the CDR3 is TGTGCCAGCAGTGAATCTGGGACAGGGGGCGAAAAGACCCAGTACTTC.

The chain carries TRBV7-9 and TRBJ1-3; D is perhaps TRBD1 (6 bases). V was clipped by 7 bases and J by 9 bases, with 31 bases between them. CDR1 and CDR2 (germline): SEHNR, FQNEAQ (reference sequence). CDR3 length: 18 amino acids. The CDR3 DNA reads as TGTGCCAGCATCGACGAGGACAGAGCCCCCGGTCCGATTAGCACCATATATTTT. Translation: CASIDEDRAPGPISTIYF.

The chain has TRBV6-1 and TRBJ1-6; 11 bases match TRBD1. Germline V CDR1 and CDR2: MNHNS, SASEGT. Trimming removed 4 bases from V and 2 bases from J; junction bases left unmatched: 7. The CDR3 length is 18 residues. The CDR3 DNA sequence: TGTGCCAGCAGTGGAAGGACAGGGGGCAGCGCCTATAATTCACCCCTCCACTTT. Amino acids: CASSGRTGGSAYNSPLHF.

The chain has TRBV27 and TRBJ1-2; weak D call: TRBD1 (5 bases). Per germline, CDR1 MNHEY and CDR2 SMNVEV (reference sequence). V was pared by 0 bases and J by 6 bases, with 8 bases between. This CDR3 is 13 amino acids long. The CDR3 DNA is TGTGCCAGCAGTTTATCCAGGGTAGATGGCTACACCTTC. Translated, it gives CASSLSRVDGYTF.

This rearrangement joins TRBV13 to TRBJ1-3; TRBD1 is a possible D gene (6 bases). The V and J ends lost 3 bases and 1 base respectively, with 7 bases between them. The CDR3 sequence is 14 residues long. Germline loops: CDR1 PRHDT, CDR2 FYEKMQ (reference sequence). The CDR3 nucleotides are TGTGCCAGCAGCTTCAGGGGATCTGGAAACACCATATATTTT. Its translation is CASSFRGSGNTIYF. Using reference TRBV13 and TRBJ1-3 for the parts outside the CDR3, the full variable domain is AAGVIQSPRHLIKEKRETATLKCYPIPRHDTVYWYQQGPGQDPQFLISFYEKMQSDKGSIPDRFSAQQFSDYHSELNMSSLELGDSALYFCASSFRGSGNTIYFGEGSWLTVV.

The chain carries TRBV7-9 and TRBJ1-4, with 7 bases lining up with TRBD1. With V trimmed by 3 bases and J by 7 bases, 8 bases remained unmatched. Per germline, CDR1 SEHNR and CDR2 FQNEAQ (reference sequence). This CDR3 spans 15 amino acids. The CDR3 spells CASSLIEGGREKLFF. Here the CDR3 DNA reads TGTGCCAGCAGCTTGATAGAAGGGGGCCGTGAAAAACTGTTTTTT.

The V and J genes are TRBV5-4 and TRBJ1-2; 9 nucleotides line up with TRBD1. The germline V gene has CDR1 SGHNT and CDR2 YYREEE (reference sequence). Trimming took 0 bases from V and 7 from J; bases not matched to a gene: 4. The CDR3 totals 14 residues. The CDR3 loop reads CASSLGGTGFGYTF. CDR3 DNA: TGTGCCAGCAGCTTGGGCGGGACAGGGTTTGGCTACACCTTC.

As regards this clone: Germline is not matched at one junction end, which may reflect a read error. The chain recombines TRBV5-1 with TRBJ1-2; 10 nucleotides match TRBD1. Germline V gene data show CDR1 as SGHRS and CDR2 as YFSETQ. The CDR3 has 16 residues. The CDR3 DNA reads as TGTGCCAGCAGCTTGGGTTCTTCTCGGACAGGGGGAGACTACACCTTC. Translating it yields CASSLGSSRTGGDYTF.

The genes are TRBV15 and TRBJ1-1; 9 bases align to TRBD1. CDR3 length: 21 residues. Germline trimming cut 6 bases from V and 0 bases from J; bases unmatched to any gene: 23. CDR1 LNHNV and CDR2 YYDKDF come from the germline V gene (reference sequence). The CDR3 DNA is TGTGCCACCAGAGCATACCGGGACAGGGCTCTTCCCGTTGACCTGAACACTGAAGCTTTCTTT. Its translation is CATRAYRDRALPVDLNTEAFF.

This chain uses TRBV12-3 or TRBV12-4 with TRBJ2-1; D is uncertain. The CDR3 length is 13 residues. Trimming took 5 bases from V and 7 from J, leaving 12 bases between them. This CDR3 reads CASSPLDTNEQFF. In DNA form, the CDR3 reads TGTGCCAGCAGTCCCCTTGACACGAATGAGCAGTTCTTC.

The chain is built from TRBV5-1 and TRBJ2-7; the D is unclear. Germline loops: CDR1 SGHRS, CDR2 YFSETQ. The CDR3 consists of 13 residues. Deletions cut 1 base from V and 0 bases from J, with 5 bases between. The CDR3 spells CASSLTASYEQYF. The CDR3 DNA is TGCGCCAGCAGCTTGACAGCCTCCTACGAGCAGTACTTC.

The V and J genes are TRBV7-8 and TRBJ1-6; D perhaps matches TRBD1 (5 bases). The CDR3 spans 13 residues. Trimming took 3 bases from V and 14 from J, leaving 14 bases between them. Germline V gene sequence: CDR1 SGHVS, CDR2 FQNEAQ. The CDR3 DNA sequence: TGTGCCAGCAGCTTCTTTGGGGAAGGGGCCCTCCACTTT. Translating gives CASSFFGEGALHF.